This entry concerns a single T cell receptor beta chain. Its antigen remains undetermined. No much larger clone exists at a distance of one base, and base qualities are not known. At the junction V is shortened by 3 bases and J by 6 bases; bases outside the gene matches: 6. The CDR3 runs 14 residues from the cysteine to the phenylalanine. The DNA shown is the 42-base CDR3, in frame from base 1. The CDR1 and CDR2 encoded by the germline V gene are SGHTA and FQGNSA. The sample belongs to a study of blood T cell repertoires in COVID-19 (dated by TCRdb to about 2020). In the study overall: Samples covering the acute and convalescent phases of COVID-19 were provided by collaborators in the United States, Italy and Spain. Subjects who had been exposed to COVID-19, were actively infected with it, or had recovered from it provided the deeply sampled blood TCRbeta repertoires that made up the dataset. Where HLA class I and class II types were available, the types were taken from metadata supplied by the sample provider, not from assay-based typing. The prospective study material was composed of cDNA or gDNA derived from T cells, B-cell-depleted T cells, or PBMCs. The repertoires were released in a freely available public database meant as a resource for research on the immune response to SARS-CoV-2. Samples came from the ongoing ImmuneRACE study (first 160 participants) plus 1,254 subjects from 6 global collaborators. A de-identified subject ID, COVID-19 status, age in years and sex were almost always included in the sample metadata.

Samples from volunteer blood donors who had recovered from COVID-19 were contributed by a second Seattle source. Collaborating institutions collected whole blood in K2EDTA tubes following their own protocols. For TCRbeta analysis, collaborator samples were shipped as frozen whole blood, as isolated PBMCs, or as DNA extracted from either sample type. TCRbeta CDR3 regions were amplified from genomic DNA by means of the immunoSEQ Assay, a bias-controlled multiplex PCR. The authors' pipeline ran thus. The number of nucleated cells in each sample was estimated by amplification of reference gene primers within the assay. To quantify the absolute abundance of each unique TCRbeta CDR3 rearrangement, sequence reads were collapsed and filtered. Productive Simpson clonality was computed per sample as the square root of Simpson's diversity index over productive rearrangements. As stored in TCRdb, this immuneACCESS dataset retains in-frame rearrangements with V and J assigned. A fraction of the clones does not appear; measured against another copy, unresolved V genes explain less than half of the discrepancy, and the remainder lacks a known reason. V and J calls and clone size are given by that table; D and trimming were obtained from the DNA. Within this sample are 250,000 to 350,000 clones, with roughly 90% of them counted one time only. The ten largest clonotypes hold over 2% of the sample.

What the study reported, not specific to this receptor: Clinical and demographic metadata were provided uncurated, with the amount varying by source and participant.

Recombination linked TRBV7-2 to TRBJ2-7; 9 central bases correspond to TRBD2. The sample taken for sequencing was peripheral blood. This clonotype originated in a woman in her fifties or sixties who had recovered from COVID-19. The CDR3 has the sequence CASSLRGGTPEQYF. The base sequence is TGTGCCAGCAGCTTGCGGGGGGGCACACCCGAGCAGTACTTC.